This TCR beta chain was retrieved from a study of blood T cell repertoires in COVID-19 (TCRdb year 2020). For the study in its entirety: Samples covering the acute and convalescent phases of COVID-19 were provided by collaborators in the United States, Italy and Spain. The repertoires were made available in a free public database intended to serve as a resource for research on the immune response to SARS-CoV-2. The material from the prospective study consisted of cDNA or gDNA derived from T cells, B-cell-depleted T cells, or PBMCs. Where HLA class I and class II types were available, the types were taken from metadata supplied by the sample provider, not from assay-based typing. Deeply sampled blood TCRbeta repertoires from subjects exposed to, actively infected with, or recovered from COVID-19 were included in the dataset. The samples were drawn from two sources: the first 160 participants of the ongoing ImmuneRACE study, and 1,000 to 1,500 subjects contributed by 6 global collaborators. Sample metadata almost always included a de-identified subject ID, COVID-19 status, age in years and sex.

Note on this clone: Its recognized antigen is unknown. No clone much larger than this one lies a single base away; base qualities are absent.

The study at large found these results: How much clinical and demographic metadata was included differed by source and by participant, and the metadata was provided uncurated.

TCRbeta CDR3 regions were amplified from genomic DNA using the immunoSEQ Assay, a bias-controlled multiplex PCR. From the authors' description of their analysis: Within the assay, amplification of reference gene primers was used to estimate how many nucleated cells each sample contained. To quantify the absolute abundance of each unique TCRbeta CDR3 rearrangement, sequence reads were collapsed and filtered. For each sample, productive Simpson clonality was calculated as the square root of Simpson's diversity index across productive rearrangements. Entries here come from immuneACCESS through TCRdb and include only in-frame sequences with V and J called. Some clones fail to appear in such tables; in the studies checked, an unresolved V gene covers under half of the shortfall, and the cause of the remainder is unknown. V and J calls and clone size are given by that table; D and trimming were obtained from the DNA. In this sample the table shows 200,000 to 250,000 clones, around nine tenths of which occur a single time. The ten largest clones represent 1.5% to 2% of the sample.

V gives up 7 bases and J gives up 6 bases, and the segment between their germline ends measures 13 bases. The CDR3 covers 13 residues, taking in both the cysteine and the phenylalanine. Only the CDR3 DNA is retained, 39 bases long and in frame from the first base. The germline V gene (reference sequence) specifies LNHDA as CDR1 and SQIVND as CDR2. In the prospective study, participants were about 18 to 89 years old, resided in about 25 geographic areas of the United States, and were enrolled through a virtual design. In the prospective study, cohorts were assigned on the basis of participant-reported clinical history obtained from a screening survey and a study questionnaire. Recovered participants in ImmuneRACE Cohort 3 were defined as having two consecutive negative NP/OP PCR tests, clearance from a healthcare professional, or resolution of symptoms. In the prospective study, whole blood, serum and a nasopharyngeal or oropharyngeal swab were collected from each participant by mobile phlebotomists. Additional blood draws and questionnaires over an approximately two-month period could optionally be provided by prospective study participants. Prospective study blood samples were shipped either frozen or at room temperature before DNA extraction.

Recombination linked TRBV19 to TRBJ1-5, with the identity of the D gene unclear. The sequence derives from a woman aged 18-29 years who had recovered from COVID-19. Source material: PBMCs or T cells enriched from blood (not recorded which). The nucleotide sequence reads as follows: TGTGCCAGTACGGTCGCCGCGGGTCAGCCCCAGCATTTT. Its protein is CASTVAAGQPQHF.